This T cell receptor beta chain was observed in a study of cytomegalovirus exposure and HLA in healthy donors. Study at large: Clustering assigned approximately 79% of the roughly 400 genotyped donors to the Caucasian-associated ancestry cluster.

PCR was performed using 60 Vbeta and 13 Jbeta primers. Per the authors' pipeline: As a later analysis found, there were about 80 million unique TCR beta chains, of which 8.5 million to 13 million were shared. Sequencing was performed with immunoSEQ multiplex PCR; in TCRdb, only in-frame clones are kept and a portion is missing. D and trimming come from the DNA, and the V and J calls and clone size come from that table. The sample has approximately 190,000 clones, around 90% seen once. To note about this clone: The antigen remains undetermined.

V shed 6 bases, J shed 7 bases, and the junction held 15 bases outside the gene matches. Germline-derived CDR1 and CDR2 are MDHEN and SYDVKM. The CDR3 contains 15 residues. Broader study findings: The study put some 160 TCR beta chains on its list as cytomegalovirus-associated.

The chain couples TRBV28 to TRBJ2-7; TRBD1 matches 7 bases. The receptor was isolated from a boy aged 2-15 years in good health and CMV-seronegative. The sample consisted of PBMCs. CDR3 DNA: TGTGCCAGCAGCTCAACGACAGGGCGATTGGGTGAGCAGTACTTC. As protein: CASSSTTGRLGEQYF.